The 15 T cell receptor beta chains below were found in one sample sequenced in a study of T cell changes during pregnancy in multiple sclerosis. Assay used: immunoSEQ multiplex PCR; TCRdb lists only in-frame clones, some missing. The repertoire has about 30,000 clones, just over 90% of them found once; the top ten carry approximately 0.39%. Source: CD4+ T cells from peripheral blood mononuclear cells, taken after pregnancy. These receptors all come from a female donor with multiple sclerosis, enrolled in a pregnancy study.

The genes are TRBV10-3 and TRBJ1-3; unclear D gene. The CDR3 has 15 residues. Trimming left V 0 bases short and J 1 base short, with 7 bases between. Looked up from germline, CDR1 is ENHRY and CDR2 is SYGVKD. The CDR3 region has the DNA TGTGCCATCAGTGAGTCGAGTGCTTCTGGAAACACCATATATTTT. Protein sequence: CAISESSASGNTIYF.

The chain couples TRBV27 to TRBJ1-5; TRBD1 agrees at 7 bases. The CDR3 is made up of 14 amino acids. V was clipped by 3 bases and J by 7 bases; unmatched bases: 6. CDR1 and CDR2 (germline): MNHEY, SMNVEV (reference sequence). CDR3 amino acids: CASSFNRGGQPQHF. CDR3 DNA: TGTGCCAGCAGTTTTAACAGGGGAGGCCAGCCCCAGCATTTT.

The chain links TRBV5-1 to TRBJ2-5; 7 positions match TRBD1. There are 15 residues in the CDR3. Germline CDR1 reads SGHRS; CDR2 reads YFSETQ. V dropped 6 bases and J dropped 4; count of bases not matched to a gene: 12. CDR3 region: CASTFGTDRRETQYF. CDR3 bases: TGCGCCAGCACGTTTGGGACAGACAGAAGAGAGACCCAGTACTTC.

The rearrangement links TRBV10-3 to TRBJ2-3, with 7 positions matching TRBD2. V lost 2 bases to trimming and J lost 3 bases; unmatched junction nucleotides: 5. The CDR3 sequence is 15 residues long. Germline lookup yields CDR1 ENHRY and CDR2 SYGVKD. This CDR3 reads CAISEKSSGTDTQYF. The CDR3 nucleotides read TGTGCCATCAGTGAGAAGTCTAGCGGTACAGATACGCAGTATTTT.

The rearrangement uses TRBV11-2 and TRBJ2-1, with D uncertain. Trimming removed 0 bases at V and 7 bases at J, with 10 bases between. Germline lookup yields CDR1 SGHAT and CDR2 FQNNGV. The CDR3 contains 14 residues. The CDR3 DNA sequence: TGTGCCAGCAGCTTAGATCCAGTCGGGAATGAGCAGTTCTTC. It translates to CASSLDPVGNEQFF.

The chain employs TRBV7-2 and TRBJ1-1; no clear D gene. This CDR3 region has 12 residues. Germline V gene data show CDR1 as SGHTA and CDR2 as FQGNSA. V dropped 4 bases and J dropped 7 bases, with 10 bases sitting between them. The CDR3 loop reads CASSSSRLEAFF. The CDR3 DNA follows: TGTGCCAGCAGCTCATCGCGCCTTGAAGCTTTCTTT.

The chain couples TRBV14 to TRBJ2-3; 11 nucleotides line up with TRBD2. CDR3 length: 16 residues. V shed 4 bases and J 5 bases; nucleotides not matched to a gene: 8. Germline CDR1 and CDR2: SGHDN and FVKESK. CDR3 amino acids: CASSPTSGRRLDTQYF. CDR3 DNA sequence: TGTGCCAGCAGCCCTACTAGCGGGAGAAGATTAGATACGCAGTATTTT.

This clone was seen just once. Within the sample, other DNA sequences also encode this same CDR3. The chain links TRBV11-3 to TRBJ2-1; 8 bases fit TRBD2. The ends lost 4 bases at V and 4 bases at J; junction bases unmatched: 3. There are 14 residues in the CDR3. From germline, CDR1 is SGHNT and CDR2 YENEEA. The CDR3 sequence: CASSSGLAYNEQFF. The CDR3 nucleotides read TGTGCCAGCAGCTCTGGACTAGCATACAATGAGCAGTTCTTC.

The rearrangement uses TRBV27 and TRBJ1-5, with 10 bases fitting TRBD1. Per germline, CDR1 MNHEY and CDR2 SMNVEV (reference sequence). CDR3 size: 18 residues. Trimming took 4 bases from V and 2 from J; bases not matched to a gene: 11. CDR3 sequence reads: CASSSEWTGGVGNQPQHF. CDR3 in DNA: TGTGCCAGCAGTTCCGAGTGGACAGGGGGTGTTGGCAATCAGCCCCAGCATTTT.

The genes are TRBV5-1 and TRBJ1-1; D uncertain. Trimming pared 2 bases from V and 3 bases from J, leaving 5 bases between. The CDR3 spans 12 residues. From germline, CDR1 is SGHRS and CDR2 YFSETQ. CDR3 sequence reads: CASSLRDTEAFF. In DNA form, the CDR3 reads TGCGCCAGCAGCTTACGGGACACTGAAGCTTTCTTT.

This clone was counted a few times. This chain uses TRBV7-8 with TRBJ2-7; TRBD2 matches 7 bases. The CDR3 has 14 amino acids. V lost 2 bases and J lost 7; bases outside the gene matches: 8. The V gene's germline CDR1 is SGHVS and CDR2 FQNEAQ. The CDR3 DNA is TGTGCCAGCAGCTTATCAAGACTAGCACGGGAGCAGTACTTC. As protein: CASSLSRLAREQYF.

The chain employs TRBV30 and TRBJ2-1; 7 nucleotides match TRBD2. The CDR3 sequence is 11 residues long. V lost 5 bases, J lost 6 bases, and 1 base stayed unmatched. CDR1 is GTSNPN, CDR2 SVGIG, per germline (reference sequence). The CDR3 sequence is CAWGGVNEQFF. CDR3 DNA sequence: TGTGCCTGGGGGGGGGTCAATGAGCAGTTCTTC.

V usage is TRBV5-1 and J usage is TRBJ1-4, with 7 bases identical to TRBD1. Germline V gives CDR1 SGHRS, CDR2 YFSETQ. CDR3 length: 15 amino acids. The trim removed 4 bases at V and 0 bases at J, leaving 3 bases unmatched. In DNA form, the CDR3 reads TGCGCCAGCAGCCCGGACAGGCCAACTAATGAAAAACTGTTTTTT. It specifies CASSPDRPTNEKLFF.

This sequence joins TRBV6-1 and TRBJ1-5; 7 bases line up with TRBD1. The CDR3 totals 15 residues. V dropped 6 bases and J dropped 7; count of bases not matched to a gene: 12. From germline, CDR1 is MNHNS and CDR2 SASEGT. The CDR3 DNA follows: TGTGCCAGCAGCTTAGGGACAGTTGTTCAGCAGCCCCAGCATTTT. This encodes CASSLGTVVQQPQHF.

The chain has TRBV27 and TRBJ2-7; TRBD1 agrees at 7 bases. The CDR3 covers 13 residues. The ends lost 8 bases at V and 6 bases at J; junction bases unmatched: 10. The germline CDR1 and CDR2 sequences are MNHEY and SMNVEV (reference sequence). The CDR3 DNA sequence: TGTGCCAGCGGAGAAACAGGGGTTGGCGAGCAGTACTTC. Protein product: CASGETGVGEQYF.